Here is one TCR beta chain with its context. The CDR3 length is 17 residues. Trimming removed 3 bases at V and 0 bases at J, with 15 bases between. Germline V gene sequence: CDR1 LNHDA, CDR2 SQIVND (reference sequence). The sample comes from a study of blood T cell repertoires in COVID-19. Profiling relied on immunoSEQ multiplex PCR, and the TCRdb table lists in-frame clones only, not all of them. The repertoire includes around 46,000 clones, 65% to 90% of them detected once, and approximately 7% sits in the top ten. The chain has TRBV19 and TRBJ1-3; no reliable D call. The sequencing input was peripheral blood. This clonotype was sampled from a middle-aged man with acute or convalescent COVID-19. For the CDR3, the DNA is TGTGCCAGTAGTATTCATTCAGGCGAGTACTCTGGAAACACCATATATTTT. This encodes CASSIHSGEYSGNTIYF.